This TCR beta chain was retrieved from a study of Graves' ophthalmopathy and Graves' hyperthyroidism. In its sample, this clonotype was seen many times. Transcripts of RNA were the source for amplifying TCR beta CDR3 regions. First-round RT-PCR with HTBI primers preceded a second-round multiplex PCR. In TCRdb, the multiplex PCR reads were re-called with MiXCR into one record per CDR3 protein. Of about 620,000 distinct CDR3 sequences listed, 20% to 25% are singletons. The CDR3 loop spans 15 amino acids. J lost 1 base, V lost 5 bases, and 5 bases had no gene match. Sequencing was done on a sample of peripheral blood. The chain employs TRBV12-3 or TRBV12-4 and TRBJ2-5; 9 bases are a match to TRBD1. This sequence originates from a woman between 18 and 29 years old with stable Graves' hyperthyroidism. Some clones in this sample may be carry-over from other donors' samples. The chain's CDR3 is CASSNGQGRQETQYF. CDR3 bases: TGTGCCAGCAGTAACGGACAGGGGCGCCAAGAGACCCAGTACTTC.